The clone carrying this TCR beta chain was recorded once. Unmatched junction bases numbered 7, after V lost 1 base and J lost 10 bases. The germline gives CDR1 GTSNPN, CDR2 SVGIG (reference sequence). The CDR3 runs to 14 residues. Stated time point: newly diagnosed, previously untreated cHL patient sample. From thawed PBMCs, CD4+ T cells were purified using magnetic negative selection. This specimen belongs to a study of PD-1 blockade in classical Hodgkin lymphoma. TCRdb's copy holds only in-frame clones and misses some; the assay was immunoSEQ multiplex PCR. This sample has 29,000 or so clones; roughly 90% occur once, and the top ten carry approximately 0.36%.

The sample was CD4+ T cells from blood. The TCR comes from a human donor with classical Hodgkin lymphoma. This chain uses TRBV30 with TRBJ2-1; the match to TRBD2 covers 10 bases. The CDR3 DNA reads TGTGCCTGGAGTGGACTAGCGGGTGGACGGGAGCAGTTCTTC. Its translation is CAWSGLAGGREQFF.